These T cell receptor beta chains were read from a single sample in a study of blood T cell repertoires in COVID-19. Repertoires were generated with immunoSEQ multiplex PCR, while TCRdb's copy carries only in-frame clones and drops some. The sample records approximately 170,000 clones, roughly four fifths being singletons. The specimen sequenced was peripheral blood. Receptors were obtained from a woman older than 75 with COVID-19, enrolled during active disease. Each CDR3 is given with its conserved first and last residue. D genes are given only for firm matches. Clone sizes are given selectively: once, few, many, or a class where the clone is expanded.

J gene	clone size	D gene	V gene	CDR3 protein	CDR3 DNA
TRBJ2-7	.	.	TRBV2	CASSEAGGVRKSSYEQYF	TGTGCCAGCAGTGAAGCAGGGGGGGTCAGAAAGAGCTCCTACGAGCAGTACTTC
TRBJ2-2	.	TRBD1	TRBV24-1	CATSDWTGAPGELFF	TGTGCCACCAGTGATTGGACAGGGGCCCCCGGGGAGCTGTTTTTT
TRBJ2-7	.	.	TRBV5-1	CASSLVAGRGYEQYF	TGCGCCAGCAGCTTGGTCGCGGGACGTGGCTACGAGCAGTACTTC
TRBJ2-7	.	.	TRBV27	CASSPLAGDPYEQYF	TGTGCCAGCAGTCCTCTAGCAGGGGACCCCTACGAGCAGTACTTC
TRBJ1-5	.	.	TRBV5-4	CASSLMGGDQPQHF	TGTGCCAGCAGCTTGATGGGGGGGGATCAGCCCCAGCATTTT
TRBJ2-3	.	TRBD1	TRBV30	CAWSNRGDTQYF	TGTGCCTGGAGTAACAGGGGAGATACGCAGTATTTT
TRBJ1-6	.	TRBD1	TRBV18	CASSPLRTGGDSPLHF	TGTGCCAGCTCACCACTTAGGACAGGGGGCGACTCACCCCTCCACTTT
TRBJ2-7	.	.	TRBV29-1	CSVERGSAYEQYF	TGCAGCGTTGAAAGGGGGTCTGCCTACGAGCAGTACTTC
TRBJ1-1	.	TRBD1	TRBV2	CASRSQGGNTEAFF	TGTGCCAGCAGGTCACAGGGGGGGAACACTGAAGCTTTCTTT
TRBJ1-3	.	.	TRBV28	CASSLGLNSGNTIYF	TGTGCCAGCAGTTTAGGGCTGAACTCTGGAAACACCATATATTTT
TRBJ1-2	once	.	TRBV4-3	CASSQGRNEGYTF	TGCGCCAGCAGCCAAGGTCGCAACGAGGGCTACACCTTC
TRBJ2-1	.	TRBD2	TRBV5-4	CASSKGLAGKLLHNEQFF	TGTGCCAGCAGCAAGGGACTAGCGGGAAAACTTCTGCACAATGAGCAGTTCTTC
TRBJ2-1	.	TRBD2	TRBV9	CASSVGGLAGVIEQFF	TGTGCCAGCAGCGTAGGAGGGCTAGCGGGAGTGATTGAGCAGTTCTTC
TRBJ1-2	.	TRBD1	TRBV7-3	CASSPRRGDGYTF	TGTGCCAGCAGCCCACGCAGGGGGGATGGCTACACCTTC
TRBJ2-7	.	TRBD2	TRBV4-2	CASSRGLAGALYEQYF	TGTGCCAGCAGCCGGGGACTAGCGGGGGCCCTCTACGAGCAGTACTTC
TRBJ2-2	.	.	TRBV28	CASSLGGESGELFF	TGTGCCAGCAGTTTAGGAGGGGAGTCCGGGGAGCTGTTTTTT
TRBJ2-7	.	.	TRBV5-1	CASSLAYQALSYEQYF	TGCGCCAGCAGCTTGGCCTATCAGGCCCTCTCCTACGAGCAGTACTTC
TRBJ2-5	.	TRBD2	TRBV9	CASSVTSGAKTQYF	TGTGCCAGCAGCGTTACTAGCGGGGCGAAGACCCAGTACTTC
TRBJ1-6	.	.	TRBV4-3	CASSQELGGSSYNSPLHF	TGCGCCAGCAGCCAAGAGCTGGGGGGGAGCTCCTATAATTCACCCCTCCACTTT
TRBJ1-1	.	TRBD1	TRBV6-4	CASRQKPGTGGEAFF	TGTGCCAGCAGACAAAAACCCGGGACAGGGGGGGAAGCTTTCTTT
TRBJ1-6	once	TRBD1	TRBV19	CASSAPWGQIYNSPLHF	TGTGCCAGTAGTGCCCCCTGGGGACAGATCTATAATTCACCCCTCCACTTT
TRBJ1-1	.	.	TRBV27	CASQWQVGGNTEAFF	TGTGCCAGCCAGTGGCAGGTCGGAGGGAACACTGAAGCTTTCTTT
TRBJ2-5	.	.	TRBV6-5	CASSNQGGTRETQYF	TGTGCCAGCAGCAACCAGGGGGGTACCAGGGAGACCCAGTACTTC
TRBJ2-7	.	.	TRBV7-2	CASSFQDSYYEQYF	TGTGCCAGCAGCTTTCAGGACTCCTACTACGAGCAGTACTTC
TRBJ1-6	.	TRBD1	TRBV12-5	CASGFFRDRINSPLHF	TGTGCTAGTGGTTTTTTTCGGGACAGGATTAATTCACCCCTCCACTTT
TRBJ1-2	.	TRBD1	TRBV4-1	CASSQGPYRGVYGYTF	TGCGCCAGCAGCCAAGGTCCCTACAGGGGCGTCTATGGCTACACCTTC
TRBJ2-3	.	.	TRBV5-1	CASSLVAALNTDTQYF	TGCGCCAGCAGCTTGGTTGCGGCGCTCAACACAGATACGCAGTATTTT
TRBJ2-4	.	.	TRBV2	CASSDPTAEVGNIQYF	TGTGCCAGCAGTGACCCCACGGCCGAGGTCGGAAACATTCAGTACTTC
TRBJ2-7	.	.	TRBV6-6	CASSHGTLSYEQYF	TGTGCCAGCAGCCATGGGACATTGTCCTACGAGCAGTACTTC
TRBJ1-6	.	TRBD1	TRBV7-2	CASSFGRQGFTSYNSPLHF	TGTGCCAGCAGCTTTGGTAGACAGGGCTTTACCTCCTATAATTCACCCCTCCACTTT
TRBJ2-3	.	TRBD2	TRBV10-3	CAITQAPTGLAGTDTQYF	TGTGCCATCACACAAGCCCCGACGGGACTAGCGGGCACAGATACGCAGTATTTT
TRBJ2-7	.	.	TRBV12-3/TRBV12-4	CASSLLAGEQYF	TGTGCCAGCAGTCTCCTCGCGGGCGAGCAGTACTTC
TRBJ2-7	.	.	TRBV3-1/TRBV3-2	CASSQGGGFYEQYF	TGTGCCAGCAGCCAAGGAGGAGGGTTCTACGAGCAGTACTTC
TRBJ2-1	.	.	TRBV19	CASRIRGNEQFF	TGTGCCAGTAGAATCCGGGGGAATGAGCAGTTCTTC
TRBJ1-1	.	TRBD1	TRBV18	CASSTTGLAEAFF	TGTGCCAGCTCAACGACAGGGTTAGCTGAAGCTTTCTTT
TRBJ1-4	once	.	TRBV5-1	CASSLGRGNEKLFF	TGCGCCAGCAGTTTGGGACGGGGTAATGAAAAACTGTTTTTT
TRBJ2-6	.	.	TRBV6-6	CASSPPQAGSSGANVLTF	TGTGCCAGCAGTCCCCCACAGGCAGGTAGCTCTGGGGCCAACGTCCTGACTTTC